This T cell receptor beta chain was recovered during a study of cytomegalovirus exposure and HLA in healthy donors. Germline-derived CDR1 and CDR2 are KGHSH and LQKENI. The CDR3 is made up of 15 amino acids. The junction had 7 bases not matched to a gene; V was cut back by 5 bases and J by 3 bases. As for this clone: Its specificity is unknown.

The donors were members of the validation cohort comprising 100 to 150 subjects, separate from the roughly 670-subject first cohort. Profiled with immunoSEQ multiplex PCR; TCRdb holds only in-frame clones, not every one. The sample consists of roughly 150,000 clones, roughly nine tenths of them appearing once. General study points: The study designated about 160 TCR beta chains cytomegalovirus-associated. Reports indicated that the classifier achieved high specificity and sensitivity in diagnosing cytomegalovirus status. Most TCRs appeared rarely, but some public TCRs recurred in many donors.

This sequence originates from a man aged 18 to 29 in good health and CMV-seronegative. This chain links TRBV18 with TRBJ1-2, with 9 bases identical to TRBD1. The specimen sequenced was PBMCs. The CDR3 DNA reads as TGTGCCAGCTCATCGGGACAGGGAGGCTACTATGGCTACACCTTC. The encoded protein is CASSSGQGGYYGYTF.